The present entry profiles one TCR beta chain with its context. The assay was immunoSEQ multiplex PCR, and TCRdb's table has in-frame clones only and misses some. The sample yields hundreds of thousands of clones, 75% to 95% seen once. This record comes from a study of blood T cell repertoires in COVID-19. At the level of the study: The United States, Italy and Spain provided the acute and convalescent COVID-19 samples.

Individuals aged roughly 18 to 90 years were recruited from 24 US areas. Among Cohort 3 donors, those recovered had two negative PCRs, clearance, or symptom resolution. The sample taken for sequencing was PBMCs or T cells enriched from blood (not recorded which). The clonotype was recovered from a woman aged 18-29 years who had recovered from COVID-19.

The CDR3 DNA reads as TGTGCCAGCAGTTTAGTTATGAACACTGAAGCTTTCTTT. Translating it yields CASSLVMNTEAFF. This rearrangement joins TRBV12-3 or TRBV12-4 to TRBJ1-1; D remains ambiguous. V dropped 1 base and J dropped 0 bases, with 3 bases sitting between them. This CDR3 comprises 13 residues.